Presented here are 5 T cell receptor beta chains from one specimen sequenced in a study of shared clonotypes between healthy human individuals. TCRdb's copy holds only in-frame clones and misses some; the assay was immunoSEQ multiplex PCR. Among some 530,000 clones, almost 80% were seen once, and the ten largest hold 12%. What was sequenced was PBMCs. The receptors derive from a woman in her thirties or forties in good health. Some clones in this sample may be carry-over from other donors' samples.

The chain combines TRBV4-1 with TRBJ2-7; D ambiguous. The CDR3 spans 13 residues. The ends were cut back, 5 bases at V and 3 bases at J, with 11 bases in the middle. Germline assignment: CDR1 MGHRA and CDR2 YSYEKL. CDR3 residues: CASSIRQDYEQYF. In DNA, the CDR3 is TGCGCCAGCAGCATCCGACAAGACTACGAGCAGTACTTC.

The CDR3 region has the DNA TGTGCCAGCAGCTTAGGGCTAGTAGGCACAGATACGCAGTATTTT. Its protein product is CASSLGLVGTDTQYF. This chain connects TRBV7-3 to TRBJ2-3; D is uncertain. This CDR3 region has 15 residues. From germline, CDR1 is SGHTA and CDR2 FQGTGA. V was clipped by 2 bases and J by 1 base, with 10 bases between them.

The rearrangement uses TRBV10-3 and TRBJ2-5; 9 nucleotides align to TRBD1. J lost 1 base, V lost 3 bases, and 6 bases had no gene match. CDR1 ENHRY and CDR2 SYGVKD come from the germline V gene. CDR3 length equals 16 residues. This CDR3 reads CAISEGTGGFQETQYF. CDR3 DNA sequence: TGTGCCATCAGTGAAGGAACAGGGGGCTTCCAAGAGACCCAGTACTTC.

V is TRBV6-1 and J is TRBJ2-4; D perhaps matches TRBD1 (5 bases). Germline loops: CDR1 MNHNS, CDR2 SASEGT. This CDR3 spans 14 amino acids. V lost 7 bases to trimming and J lost 0 bases, with 10 bases between them. The CDR3 spells CASKGQLAKNIQYF. CDR3 nucleotide sequence: TGTGCCAGCAAGGGGCAGCTAGCCAAAAACATTCAGTACTTC.

The gene calls are TRBV9 and TRBJ2-1, with 9 positions matching TRBD1. Per germline, CDR1 SGDLS and CDR2 YYNGEE. The CDR3 runs to 16 residues. V was pared by 1 base and J by 8 bases, with 10 bases of the junction left unmatched. CDR3 residues: CASSVRPGQGYDEQFF. In nucleotides, the CDR3 is TGTGCCAGCAGCGTACGACCGGGACAGGGTTACGATGAGCAGTTCTTC.